The 32 T cell receptor beta chains in this list originate from one sample, sequenced in a study of blood T cell repertoires in COVID-19. TCRdb's table, derived via immunoSEQ multiplex PCR, lists solely in-frame clones and lacks some. This table holds 230,000 or so clones, more than 80% found once. The sequenced sample was peripheral blood. These receptor sequences come from a woman aged 80 or over with COVID-19, enrolled during active disease.

The chain has TRBV9 and TRBJ2-7; tentative D call: TRBD1 (6 bases). The germline V gene has CDR1 SGDLS and CDR2 YYNGEE. The CDR3 extends over 16 amino acids. The germline V and J ends were trimmed by 3 bases and 5 bases, with 21 bases remaining between them. CDR3 nucleotide sequence: TGTGCCAGCAGCGCAGTAGGCTCAGCAGGGGCCCACGAGCAGTACTTC. It yields the protein CASSAVGSAGAHEQYF.

The chain has TRBV7-8 and TRBJ2-5; D not certain. CDR1 and CDR2 from the germline V gene are SGHVS and FQNEAQ. The CDR3 sequence is 12 residues long. V gave up 1 base and J gave up 5 bases, with 5 bases separating them. The CDR3 bases are TGTGCCAGCAGCTTAGAACGGGAGACCCAGTACTTC. Its translation is CASSLERETQYF.

There are a few counts of this clone. The chain combines TRBV19 with TRBJ2-1; 10 bases match TRBD2. With V trimmed by 4 bases and J by 6 bases, 6 bases remained unmatched. The CDR3 covers 15 residues. Germline V gives CDR1 LNHDA, CDR2 SQIVND (reference sequence). CDR3 in DNA: TGTGCCAGTAGTAAAAGGGGGACTAGCGCCAATGAGCAGTTCTTC. Translated, it gives CASSKRGTSANEQFF.

V is TRBV5-1 and J is TRBJ1-4, with D possibly matching TRBD1 (6 bases). Per germline, CDR1 SGHRS and CDR2 YFSETQ. Trimming took off 4 bases at V and 3 bases at J, with 10 bases between the two ends. This CDR3 region has 14 residues. The CDR3 loop reads CASSPQGANEKLFF. CDR3 bases: TGCGCCAGCAGCCCACAGGGAGCTAATGAAAAACTGTTTTTT.

The rearrangement links TRBV24-1 to TRBJ1-5; 9 bases are a match to TRBD1. After removal of 2 bases from V and 7 bases from J, the junction contained 11 bases not matched to a gene. The CDR3 consists of 17 residues. Germline V gene data show CDR1 as KGHDR and CDR2 as SFDVKD. The CDR3 loop is CATSDSATGQGRQPQHF. DNA for the CDR3: TGTGCCACCAGTGATTCCGCAACGGGACAGGGTCGGCAGCCCCAGCATTTT.

A few counts support this clone. The J gene is TRBJ1-2, the V gene TRBV11-2; 7 bases match TRBD1. V lost 5 bases to trimming and J lost 3 bases; unmatched junction nucleotides: 3. The CDR3 extends over 13 amino acids. The germline V gene has CDR1 SGHAT and CDR2 FQNNGV. In DNA, the CDR3 is TGTGCCAGCAGCGCGGGACAGTACTATGGCTACACCTTC. Translated, it gives CASSAGQYYGYTF. Looking up the rest from reference TRBV11-2 and TRBJ1-2 gives the full variable domain: EAGVAQSPRYKIIEKRQSVAFWCNPISGHATLYWYQQILGQGPKLLIQFQNNGVVDDSQLPKDRFSAERLKGVDSTLKIQPAKLEDSAVYLCASSAGQYYGYTFGSGTRLTVV.

The chain uses TRBV18 and TRBJ2-7; D is undetermined. Germline lookup yields CDR1 KGHSH and CDR2 LQKENI. The CDR3 runs 13 residues. V gave up 5 bases and J gave up 2 bases, with 10 bases separating them. Here the CDR3 reads CASSERQTYEQYF. CDR3 in DNA: TGTGCCAGCTCAGAGAGGCAAACCTACGAGCAGTACTTC.

The rearrangement joins TRBV6-6 to TRBJ2-5, with TRBD2 identical over 14 bases. Trimming took 5 bases from V and 4 from J; bases not matched to a gene: 15. The CDR3 has 19 amino acids. Germline V CDR1 and CDR2: MNHNY, SVGAGI (reference sequence). The CDR3 nucleotides read TGTGCCAGCAGTCTACCGACTAGCGGGAGGGCCTCAGGGGGAGAGACCCAGTACTTC. Encoded protein: CASSLPTSGRASGGETQYF.

The chain combines TRBV19 with TRBJ1-2, with 8 bases that match TRBD1. V was pared by 8 bases and J by 4 bases, with 6 bases of the junction left unmatched. The CDR3 is 13 amino acids. Germline lookup yields CDR1 LNHDA and CDR2 SQIVND (reference sequence). The CDR3 region is CASQTGGGYGYTF. CDR3 DNA sequence: TGTGCCAGTCAAACAGGGGGTGGCTATGGCTACACCTTC.

The chain links TRBV2 to TRBJ1-2; 7 bases map to TRBD1. After removal of 7 bases from V and 4 bases from J, the junction contained 12 bases not matched to a gene. The CDR3 extends over 15 amino acids. Germline V CDR1 and CDR2: SNHLY, FYNNEI. In DNA, the CDR3 is TGTGCCAGCACCACAGGGGCGGGCGAATTCTATGGCTACACCTTC. Encoded protein: CASTTGAGEFYGYTF.

A note on this clone: The sample carries other DNA sequences with the same CDR3. This chain uses TRBV9 with TRBJ2-7; 11 bases line up with TRBD1. There are 14 residues in the CDR3. V was clipped by 3 bases and J by 4 bases; unmatched bases: 3. In germline, CDR1 is SGDLS, CDR2 YYNGEE. The CDR3 reads CASSAGTGGYEQYF. The CDR3 bases are TGTGCCAGCAGCGCCGGGACAGGGGGGTACGAGCAGTACTTC.

The chain couples TRBV5-4 to TRBJ2-5, with TRBD2 matching 8 bases. The CDR3 is made up of 13 amino acids. With 4 bases clipped from V and 2 bases from J, the junction kept 1 base outside the gene matches. CDR1 and CDR2 (germline): SGHNT, YYREEE (reference sequence). The CDR3: CASSREGQETQYF. The CDR3 DNA reads TGTGCCAGCAGCCGGGAGGGACAAGAGACCCAGTACTTC.

The genes are TRBV4-1 and TRBJ2-3; no clear D gene. The V gene lost 4 bases and the J gene lost 6 bases, with 11 bases spanning the gap. This CDR3 has 13 residues. Germline values: CDR1 MGHRA, CDR2 YSYEKL. The CDR3 nucleotides are TGCGCCAGCAGCCGAATTGAGCTGGATACGCAGTATTTT. Its translation: CASSRIELDTQYF.

The chain is built from TRBV14 and TRBJ1-2; perhaps TRBD1 as D (5 bases). V dropped 4 bases and J dropped 7 bases, with 16 bases sitting between them. Germline V gene lookup returns CDR1 SGHDN and CDR2 FVKESK. The CDR3 totals 14 residues. CDR3 sequence: CASSPSSGGFGYTF. As DNA, the CDR3 is TGTGCCAGCAGCCCCTCGTCCGGGGGGTTTGGCTACACCTTC.

The rearrangement joins TRBV6-2 or TRBV6-3 to TRBJ1-1, with D possibly being TRBD1 (5 bases). The CDR3 consists of 15 residues. V was shortened by 6 bases and J by 1 base, with 15 bases between the two germline ends. Germline values: CDR1 MNHEY, CDR2 SVGEGT. CDR3: CASSLRGGRNTEAFF. Written as DNA, the CDR3 is TGTGCCAGCAGCCTCCGGGGGGGGAGGAACACTGAAGCTTTCTTT.

The J gene is TRBJ2-7, the V gene TRBV11-1; possibly TRBD1 for D (7 bases). CDR3 length: 14 residues. The V gene lost 4 bases and the J gene lost 3 bases, with 13 bases spanning the gap. CDR1 and CDR2 (germline): SGHAT, FQDESV (reference sequence). The CDR3 DNA is TGTGCCAGCAGCTGGGCAGGGGGGTACTACGAGCAGTACTTC. Translating gives CASSWAGGYYEQYF.

The J gene is TRBJ2-5, the V gene TRBV7-2; 13 positions match TRBD2. The CDR3 has 16 residues. The junction had 0 bases not matched to a gene; V was cut back by 0 bases and J by 2 bases. CDR1 is SGHTA and CDR2 is FQGNSA in the germline V gene. DNA for the CDR3: TGTGCCAGCAGCTTAGCGACTAGCGGGGGGCAAGAGACCCAGTACTTC. Translation gives CASSLATSGGQETQYF.

The rearrangement uses TRBV3-1 (or the pseudogene TRBV3-2) and TRBJ2-3; D unclear. With 5 bases removed from V and 6 bases from J, the gap between germline ends came to 6 bases. CDR3 length: 11 residues. Germline assignment: CDR1 LGHDT and CDR2 YNNKEL (reference sequence). CDR3 sequence reads: CASSSSDTQYF. The CDR3 nucleotides are TGTGCCAGCAGCTCCAGTGATACGCAGTATTTT.

The rearrangement uses TRBV5-4 and TRBJ2-7; 8 nucleotides line up with TRBD2. CDR1 and CDR2 from the germline V gene are SGHNT and YYREEE (reference sequence). V gave up 2 bases and J gave up 4 bases; unmatched junction bases: 5. This CDR3 region has 14 residues. The CDR3, as DNA: TGTGCCAGCAGCTTCGGGGCGGGGGGTTACGAGCAGTACTTC. As protein: CASSFGAGGYEQYF.

This clone was recorded a few times. J is TRBJ2-2 and V is TRBV3-1 (or the pseudogene TRBV3-2); tentative D call: TRBD1 (6 bases). Between the trimmed V and J ends, which lost 6 bases and 7 bases, there was a span of 12 bases. Germline V CDR1 and CDR2: LGHDT, YNNKEL (reference sequence). The CDR3 length is 13 residues. The CDR3 sequence: CASRLQGSGELFF. CDR3 in DNA: TGTGCCAGCAGATTACAGGGTAGCGGGGAGCTGTTTTTT.

The CDR3 reads CASRRGVSEQYF. CDR3 bases: TGTGCCAGCAGGCGGGGGGTTAGCGAGCAGTACTTC. The chain couples TRBV27 to TRBJ2-7; 8 bases map to TRBD2. The CDR3 runs to 12 residues. Unmatched junction bases numbered 4, after V lost 6 bases and J lost 6 bases. Germline values: CDR1 MNHEY, CDR2 SMNVEV (reference sequence).

This chain links TRBV6-5 with TRBJ1-1; D possibly corresponds to TRBD1 (6 bases). Trimming removed 0 bases from V and 5 bases from J, with 10 bases in between. Germline V gene data show CDR1 as MNHEY and CDR2 as SVGAGI. The CDR3 covers 14 residues. The CDR3 DNA reads as TGTGCCAGCAGTTACTCGGGGCAGGGGACTGAAGCTTTCTTT. Translated: CASSYSGQGTEAFF.

This chain uses TRBV19 with TRBJ2-2; 8 bases are shared with TRBD1. Germline V gene data show CDR1 as LNHDA and CDR2 as SQIVND (reference sequence). The length of the CDR3 is 15 residues. Germline trimming cut 3 bases from V and 7 bases from J; bases unmatched to any gene: 7. CDR3 nucleotides: TGTGCCAGTAGTATCCACAGGGGGGCTAACGGGGAGCTGTTTTTT. This gives the protein CASSIHRGANGELFF.

The chain has TRBV6-6 and TRBJ2-2; 10 nucleotides align to TRBD2. Per germline, CDR1 MNHNY and CDR2 SVGAGI (reference sequence). This CDR3 contains 16 residues. Germline trimming cut 1 base from V and 7 bases from J; bases unmatched to any gene: 6. The CDR3 coding sequence is TGTGCCAGCAGTTACTTGAGCGGGAGGGCCGTCGGGGAGCTGTTTTTT. This translates into CASSYLSGRAVGELFF.

The chain joins TRBV18 to TRBJ1-3; TRBD1 matches 9 bases. V dropped 4 bases and J dropped 3; count of bases not matched to a gene: 1. The CDR3 has 14 residues. Germline V gene data show CDR1 as KGHSH and CDR2 as LQKENI. CDR3 bases: TGTGCCAGCTCACGGGACAGGGTTGGAAACACCATATATTTT. This translates into CASSRDRVGNTIYF.

V and J are TRBV11-2 and TRBJ1-6; no definite D call. V was clipped by 3 bases and J by 5 bases, with 8 bases between them. The germline CDR1 and CDR2 sequences are SGHAT and FQNNGV. The CDR3 is 14 amino acids. The CDR3 DNA sequence: TGTGCCAGCAGCTTCCGGCAGGATAATTCACCCCTCCACTTT. As protein: CASSFRQDNSPLHF.

As to this clone: The junction shows a germline mismatch at one end, possibly a read error. The CDR3 here is CASSLDGENPPQHF. In DNA form, the CDR3 reads TGTGCCAGCAGCTTAGACGGGGAAAATCCGCCCCAGCATTTT. The V gene is TRBV7-2, the J gene TRBJ1-5; D unresolved. This CDR3 has 14 residues. Germline CDR1 is SGHTA and CDR2 is FQGNSA.

V usage is TRBV2 and J usage is TRBJ1-1; D call uncertain. V lost 4 bases, J lost 8 bases, and 8 bases lay in between. The germline CDR1 and CDR2 sequences are SNHLY and FYNNEI. The CDR3 length is 11 residues. The CDR3 nucleotides read TGTGCCAGCAGTGTTGAGATAGAAGCTTTCTTT. Translation gives CASSVEIEAFF.

This clone showed up just a few times. The gene calls are TRBV6-1 and TRBJ1-5, with a possible D match to TRBD1 (5 bases). V was trimmed by 3 bases and J by 2 bases, leaving 8 bases between them. CDR3 length: 14 residues. CDR1 MNHNS and CDR2 SASEGT come from the germline V gene. The CDR3 nucleotides read TGTGCCAGCAGTGAGGCGGGGGGCAATCAGCCCCAGCATTTT. As protein: CASSEAGGNQPQHF.

This chain connects TRBV6-5 to TRBJ1-5; D remains unclear. Germline assignment: CDR1 MNHEY and CDR2 SVGAGI. This CDR3 contains 13 residues. Trimming shortened V by 6 bases and J by 5 bases, and 11 bases separated the two germline ends. The CDR3 sequence: CASRYTVDQPQHF. The CDR3 DNA is TGTGCCAGCAGATATACGGTTGATCAGCCCCAGCATTTT.

This clone was detected once. The chain is built from TRBV6-5 and TRBJ1-1; D may be TRBD1 (5 bases). Germline loops: CDR1 MNHEY, CDR2 SVGAGI. The CDR3 is 13 residues long. The V gene lost 6 bases and the J gene lost 5 bases, with 13 bases spanning the gap. The CDR3 region is CASSLNQGTEAFF. CDR3 sequence (DNA): TGTGCCAGCAGCCTTAACCAGGGTACTGAAGCTTTCTTT.

The chain has TRBV7-3 and TRBJ2-7; 10 bases are shared with TRBD2. V lost 2 bases and J lost 0; bases outside the gene matches: 1. The CDR3 has 15 amino acids. The germline gives CDR1 SGHTA, CDR2 FQGTGA. The CDR3 protein is CASSLQRGGSYEQYF. CDR3 nucleotides: TGTGCCAGCAGCTTACAGCGGGGGGGCTCCTACGAGCAGTACTTC.